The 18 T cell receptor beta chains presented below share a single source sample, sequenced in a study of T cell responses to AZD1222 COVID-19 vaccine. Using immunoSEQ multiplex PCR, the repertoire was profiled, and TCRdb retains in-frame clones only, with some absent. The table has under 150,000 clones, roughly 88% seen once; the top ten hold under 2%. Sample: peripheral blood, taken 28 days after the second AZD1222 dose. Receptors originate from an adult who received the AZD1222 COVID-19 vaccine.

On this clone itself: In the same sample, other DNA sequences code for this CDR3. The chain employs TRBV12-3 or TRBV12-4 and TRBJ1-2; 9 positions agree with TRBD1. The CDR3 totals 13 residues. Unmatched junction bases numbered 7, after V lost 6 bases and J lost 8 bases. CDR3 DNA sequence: TGTGCCAGCAGCCTGGACAGGGGAAGGGGCTACACCTTC. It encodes CASSLDRGRGYTF.

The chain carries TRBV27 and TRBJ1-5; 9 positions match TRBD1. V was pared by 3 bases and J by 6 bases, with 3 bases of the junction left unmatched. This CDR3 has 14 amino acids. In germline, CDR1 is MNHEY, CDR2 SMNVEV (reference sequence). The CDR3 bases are TGTGCCAGCAGTTTCACAGGGGGCCGTCAGCCCCAGCATTTT. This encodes CASSFTGGRQPQHF.

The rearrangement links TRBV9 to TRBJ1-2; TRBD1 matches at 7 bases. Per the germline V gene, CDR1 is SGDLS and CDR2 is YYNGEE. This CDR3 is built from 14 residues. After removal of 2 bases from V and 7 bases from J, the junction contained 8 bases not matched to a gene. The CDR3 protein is CASSVKWRDSGYTF. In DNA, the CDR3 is TGTGCCAGCAGCGTCAAGTGGAGGGACAGTGGCTACACCTTC.

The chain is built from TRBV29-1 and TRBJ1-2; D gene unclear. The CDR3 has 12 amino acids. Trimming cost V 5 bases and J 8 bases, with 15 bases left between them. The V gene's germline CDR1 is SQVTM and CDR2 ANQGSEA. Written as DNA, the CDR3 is TGCAGCGTTCTGGCCCCCGGAGAGGGCTACACCTTC. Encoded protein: CSVLAPGEGYTF.

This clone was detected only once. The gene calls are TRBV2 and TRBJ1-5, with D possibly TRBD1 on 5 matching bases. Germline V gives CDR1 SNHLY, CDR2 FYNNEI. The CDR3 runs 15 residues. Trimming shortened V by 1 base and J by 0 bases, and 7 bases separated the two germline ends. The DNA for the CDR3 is TGTGCCAGCAGTGAAGGAGGGGTTAGCAATCAGCCCCAGCATTTT. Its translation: CASSEGGVSNQPQHF.

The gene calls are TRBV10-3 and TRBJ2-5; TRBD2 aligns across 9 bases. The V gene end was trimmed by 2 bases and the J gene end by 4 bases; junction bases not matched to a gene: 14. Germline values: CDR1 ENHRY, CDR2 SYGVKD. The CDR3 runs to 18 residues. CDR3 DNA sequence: TGTGCCATCAGTGAGGCTCGCGGCGGGAGGGCCGAGGGAGAGACCCAGTACTTC. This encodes CAISEARGGRAEGETQYF.

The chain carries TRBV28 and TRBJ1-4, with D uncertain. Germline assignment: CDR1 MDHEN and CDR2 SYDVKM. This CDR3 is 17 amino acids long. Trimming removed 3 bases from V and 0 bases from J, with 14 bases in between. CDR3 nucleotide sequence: TGTGCCAGCAGTTTGTTAGGCAGGCAATCAACTAATGAAAAACTGTTTTTT. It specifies CASSLLGRQSTNEKLFF.

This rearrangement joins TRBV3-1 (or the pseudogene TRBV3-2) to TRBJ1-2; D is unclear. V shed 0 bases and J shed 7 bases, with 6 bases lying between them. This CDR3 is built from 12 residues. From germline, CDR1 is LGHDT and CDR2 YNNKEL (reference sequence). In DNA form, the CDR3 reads TGTGCCAGCAGCCAAGAGTATGGTGGCTACACCTTC. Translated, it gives CASSQEYGGYTF.

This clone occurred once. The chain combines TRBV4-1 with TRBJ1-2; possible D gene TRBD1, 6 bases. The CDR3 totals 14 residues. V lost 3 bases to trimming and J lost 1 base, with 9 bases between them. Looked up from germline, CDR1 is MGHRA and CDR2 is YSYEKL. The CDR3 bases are TGCGCCAGCAGCCACCTGACAGGTAACTATGGCTACACCTTC. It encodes CASSHLTGNYGYTF.

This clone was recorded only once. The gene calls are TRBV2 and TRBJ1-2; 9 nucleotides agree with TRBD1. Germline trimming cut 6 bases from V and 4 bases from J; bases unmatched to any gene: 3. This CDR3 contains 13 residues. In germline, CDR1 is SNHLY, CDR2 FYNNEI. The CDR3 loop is CASRGGQGYGYTF. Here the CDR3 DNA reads TGTGCCAGCAGGGGGGGACAGGGCTATGGCTACACCTTC.

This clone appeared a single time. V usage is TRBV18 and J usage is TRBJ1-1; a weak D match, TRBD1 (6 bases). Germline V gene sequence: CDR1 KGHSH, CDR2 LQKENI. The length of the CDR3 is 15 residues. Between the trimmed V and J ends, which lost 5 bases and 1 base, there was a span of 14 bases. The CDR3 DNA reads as TGTGCCAGCTCATCCATACAGGGACGGAACACTGAAGCTTTCTTT. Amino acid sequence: CASSSIQGRNTEAFF.

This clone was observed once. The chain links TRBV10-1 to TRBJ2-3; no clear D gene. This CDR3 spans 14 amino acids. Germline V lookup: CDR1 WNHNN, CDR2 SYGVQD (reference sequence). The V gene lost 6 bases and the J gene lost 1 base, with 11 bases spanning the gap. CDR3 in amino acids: CASRMDRGTDTQYF. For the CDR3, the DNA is TGCGCCAGCAGGATGGATAGGGGCACAGATACGCAGTATTTT.

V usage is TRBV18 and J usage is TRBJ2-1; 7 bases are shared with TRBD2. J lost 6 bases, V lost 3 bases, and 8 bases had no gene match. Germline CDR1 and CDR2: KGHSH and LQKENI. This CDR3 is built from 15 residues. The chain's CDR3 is CASSPWEGPPNEQFF. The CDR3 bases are TGTGCCAGCTCACCTTGGGAGGGCCCTCCCAATGAGCAGTTCTTC.

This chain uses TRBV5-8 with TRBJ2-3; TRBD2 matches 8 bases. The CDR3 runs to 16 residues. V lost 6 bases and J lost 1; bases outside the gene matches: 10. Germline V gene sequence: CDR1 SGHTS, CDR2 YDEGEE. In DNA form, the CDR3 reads TGTGCCAGCACCTTCACAGGGCGGGGGGGCACAGATACGCAGTATTTT. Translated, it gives CASTFTGRGGTDTQYF.

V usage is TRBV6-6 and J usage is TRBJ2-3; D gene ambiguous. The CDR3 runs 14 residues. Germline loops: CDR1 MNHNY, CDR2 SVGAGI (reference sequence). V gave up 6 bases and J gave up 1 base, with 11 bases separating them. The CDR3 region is CASREGYGTDTQYF. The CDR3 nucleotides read TGTGCCAGCAGGGAAGGGTACGGCACAGATACGCAGTATTTT.

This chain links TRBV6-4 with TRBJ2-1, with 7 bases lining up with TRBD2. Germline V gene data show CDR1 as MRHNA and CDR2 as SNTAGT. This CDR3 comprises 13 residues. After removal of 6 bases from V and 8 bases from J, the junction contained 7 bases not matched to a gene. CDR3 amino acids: CASSRREGDEQFF. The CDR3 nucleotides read TGTGCCAGCAGCCGCAGGGAGGGCGATGAGCAGTTCTTC.

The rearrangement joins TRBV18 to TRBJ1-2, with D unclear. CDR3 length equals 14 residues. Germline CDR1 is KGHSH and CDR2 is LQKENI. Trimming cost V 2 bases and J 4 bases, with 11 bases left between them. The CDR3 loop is CASSPWVKGYGYTF. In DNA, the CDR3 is TGTGCCAGCTCACCATGGGTAAAAGGCTATGGCTACACCTTC. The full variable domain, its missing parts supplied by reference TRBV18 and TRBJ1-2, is NAGVMQNPRHLVRRRGQEARLRCSPMKGHSHVYWYRQLPEEGLKFMVYLQKENIIDESGMPKERFSAEFPKEGPSILRIQQVVRGDSAAYFCASSPWVKGYGYTFGSGTRLTVV.

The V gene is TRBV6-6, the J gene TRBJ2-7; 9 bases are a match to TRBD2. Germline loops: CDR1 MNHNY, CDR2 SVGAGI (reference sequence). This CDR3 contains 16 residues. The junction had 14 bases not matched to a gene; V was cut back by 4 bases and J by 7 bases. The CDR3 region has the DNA TGTGCCAGCAGTTCCCGAATTAGCGGGGGTGCTCGGGAGCAGTACTTC. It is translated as CASSSRISGGAREQYF.